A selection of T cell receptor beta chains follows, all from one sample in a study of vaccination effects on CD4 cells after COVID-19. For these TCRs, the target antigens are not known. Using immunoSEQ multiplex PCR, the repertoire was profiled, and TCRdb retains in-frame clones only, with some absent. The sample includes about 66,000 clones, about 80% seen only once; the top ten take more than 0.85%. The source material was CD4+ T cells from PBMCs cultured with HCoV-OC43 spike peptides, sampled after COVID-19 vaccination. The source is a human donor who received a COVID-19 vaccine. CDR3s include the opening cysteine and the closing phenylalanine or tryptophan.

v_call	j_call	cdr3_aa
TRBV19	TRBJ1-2	CASTPTWRNYGYTF
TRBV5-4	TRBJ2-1	CASSKWTSGGLDNEQFF
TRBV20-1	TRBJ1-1	CSASRAGSSTEAFF
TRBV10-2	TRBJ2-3	CASSDPGQGGSTDTQYF
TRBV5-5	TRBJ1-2	CASSPSGLQNYGYTF
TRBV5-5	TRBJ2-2	CASSLVSLGTGNTGELFF
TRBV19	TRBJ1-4	CASTGAANEKLFF
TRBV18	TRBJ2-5	CASSPGGQETQYF
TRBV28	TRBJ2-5	CASKSANQETQYF
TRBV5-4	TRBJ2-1	CASSLGRGQGAYNEQFF
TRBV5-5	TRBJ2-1	CASSLNPSGGAGEQFF
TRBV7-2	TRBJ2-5	CASSLVIGTQYF
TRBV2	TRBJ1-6	CASSAGGLNSPLHF
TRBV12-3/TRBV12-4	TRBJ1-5	CASRRGGDQPQHF
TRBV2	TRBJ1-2	CASTPTGGYGYTF
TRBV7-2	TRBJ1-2	CASSSWGAGQGAGSRGYTF
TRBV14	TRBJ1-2	CASSRTGAYYGYTF
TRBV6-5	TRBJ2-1	CASTLDWSFEQFF